Given below is one TCR beta chain in context. What it recognizes is unknown. This sample stems from a study of cytomegalovirus exposure and HLA in healthy donors. Overall study findings and caveats: A list of approximately 150 TCR beta chains associated with cytomegalovirus was given.

The CDR3 is made up of 22 amino acids. V lost 10 bases and J lost 0; bases outside the gene matches: 27. CDR1 and CDR2 from the germline V gene are SNHLY and FYNNEI. Generated by immunoSEQ multiplex PCR, the TCRdb table keeps only in-frame clones and is missing some. The sample comprises 150,000 to 200,000 clones, about 82% of which are singletons, and more than 1.2% rests with the top ten. The sequence was obtained from a young woman in good health and CMV-seronegative. The rearrangement uses TRBV2 and TRBJ2-3; 11 bases align to TRBD2. The sequenced sample consisted of PBMCs. CDR3 region: CAILNHNPKLAGDGRSTDTQYF. DNA of the CDR3: TGTGCCATCCTTAACCACAACCCCAAACTAGCGGGAGATGGTAGGAGCACAGATACGCAGTATTTT.